The source of this T cell receptor beta chain is a study of shared clonotypes between healthy human individuals. Under the authors' procedure: From ImmunoSEQ came sequences covering only the junction and carrying no quality scores, so filtering differed. Only in-frame clones appear in the TCRdb table, and some are missing; sequencing was by immunoSEQ multiplex PCR. V and J calls and clone size are copied from that table; D and trimming were computed from the DNA. The table has around 2.1 million clones, 95% seen once. CDR1 LGHNA and CDR2 YSLEER come from the germline V gene. This CDR3 is built from 15 residues. After removal of 4 bases from V and 6 bases from J, the junction contained 4 bases not matched to a gene.

Sequencing was performed on naive CD4+ T cells sorted from blood. Subset in this sample: CD45RA+ positively selected. The clonotype was recovered from a man aged 18 to 30 in good health. V is TRBV4-3 and J is TRBJ2-2, with 11 bases lining up with TRBD2. The CDR3: CASSRGLAVPGELFF. Here the CDR3 DNA reads TGCGCCAGCAGCCGGGGACTAGCGGTGCCCGGGGAGCTGTTTTTT.